The T cell receptor (beta chain) under discussion was sequenced for a study of technical replicates of blood from a few donors. Trimming cost V 0 bases and J 1 base, with 8 bases left between them. CDR3 length: 14 amino acids. The germline V gene has CDR1 SGDLS and CDR2 YYNGEE. A note on this clone: Other nucleotide sequences from this sample produce the same CDR3.

Data came from immunoSEQ multiplex PCR; TCRdb stores just in-frame clones and leaves some out. The sample lists roughly 71,000 clones, approximately 93% occurring once. The receptor's source is a human donor in good health. The rearrangement links TRBV9 to TRBJ2-7; D call uncertain. The sequencing sample was made of T cells isolated from PBMCs. The DNA of the CDR3 is TGTGCCAGCAGCGTAGGCGGTAGTTCCTACGAGCAGTACTTC. Its protein product is CASSVGGSSYEQYF.